The rows below give T cell receptor beta chains drawn from one sample of a study of shared clonotypes between healthy human individuals. Clones were read by immunoSEQ multiplex PCR, and TCRdb kept only the in-frame ones, dropping some. Of around 2.3 million clones in the sample, approximately 94% were seen once. Source material: naive CD4+ T cells sorted from blood. The receptors come from a young man in good health. The CDR3 runs from the conserved cysteine through the conserved F or W. D genes are given only for firm matches. Size is omitted from some rows. Given values are once, few, many or a class for expanded clones.

V gene: TRBV10-3; J gene: TRBJ2-5; clone size: -; D gene: -; CDR3 protein: CAISEGAPQETQYF; CDR3 DNA: TGTGCCATCAGTGAAGGCGCTCCCCAAGAGACCCAGTACTTC
V gene: TRBV4-1; J gene: TRBJ2-7; clone size: -; D gene: -; CDR3 protein: CASSQDPRGPPYEQYF; CDR3 DNA: TGCGCCAGCAGCCAAGACCCCCGCGGGCCACCCTACGAGCAGTACTTC
V gene: TRBV19; J gene: TRBJ1-5; clone size: -; D gene: -; CDR3 protein: CASSIVPARLWVQPQHF; CDR3 DNA: TGTGCCAGTAGTATAGTTCCGGCTAGGTTATGGGTTCAGCCCCAGCATTTT
V gene: TRBV2; J gene: TRBJ2-3; clone size: once; D gene: -; CDR3 protein: CASSEDGGRGLDTQYF; CDR3 DNA: TGTGCCAGCAGTGAAGATGGCGGCAGGGGTCTTGATACGCAGTATTTT
V gene: TRBV30; J gene: TRBJ2-7; clone size: -; D gene: -; CDR3 protein: CAWSAAHEQYF; CDR3 DNA: TGTGCCTGGAGCGCAGCCCACGAGCAGTACTTC
V gene: TRBV27; J gene: TRBJ2-7; clone size: -; D gene: -; CDR3 protein: CASSLASVGRGSQQYF; CDR3 DNA: TGTGCCAGCAGTTTAGCCTCTGTCGGGAGAGGGTCACAGCAGTACTTC
V gene: TRBV5-1; J gene: TRBJ1-2; clone size: -; D gene: -; CDR3 protein: CASSLGGSGYTF; CDR3 DNA: TGCGCCAGCAGCCTCGGGGGAAGCGGCTACACCTTC
V gene: TRBV5-1; J gene: TRBJ2-3; clone size: -; D gene: -; CDR3 protein: CASSLTRKTDTQYF; CDR3 DNA: TGCGCCAGCAGCTTGACCAGAAAAACAGATACGCAGTATTTT
V gene: TRBV7-2; J gene: TRBJ2-1; clone size: once; D gene: -; CDR3 protein: CASSRIPGPENNEQFF; CDR3 DNA: TGTGCCAGCAGCCGTATCCCGGGCCCAGAAAACAATGAGCAGTTCTTC
V gene: TRBV25-1; J gene: TRBJ2-5; clone size: -; D gene: -; CDR3 protein: CASSPGIQTQYF; CDR3 DNA: TGTGCCAGCAGCCCAGGGATCCAGACCCAGTACTTC
V gene: TRBV2; J gene: TRBJ2-1; clone size: once; D gene: TRBD2; CDR3 protein: CASSPGRTYNEQFF; CDR3 DNA: TGTGCCAGCAGTCCCGGGAGGACCTACAATGAGCAGTTCTTC
V gene: TRBV12-1; J gene: TRBJ1-2; clone size: few; D gene: -; CDR3 protein: CASSECGSGYTF; CDR3 DNA: TGTGCCAGCAGCGAATGCGGGTCGGGCTACACCTTC
V gene: TRBV6-5; J gene: TRBJ2-5; clone size: once; D gene: -; CDR3 protein: CASSRGQTPQETQYF; CDR3 DNA: TGTGCCAGCAGCCGTGGACAGACCCCCCAAGAGACCCAGTACTTC
V gene: TRBV6-1; J gene: TRBJ1-4; clone size: -; D gene: TRBD1; CDR3 protein: CASSSGTVNEKLFF; CDR3 DNA: TGTGCCAGCAGCTCCGGGACAGTTAATGAAAAACTGTTTTTT
V gene: TRBV5-1; J gene: TRBJ2-7; clone size: -; D gene: TRBD2; CDR3 protein: CASSALPGTSGTMYEQYF; CDR3 DNA: TGCGCCAGCAGCGCACTACCTGGGACTAGCGGGACGATGTACGAGCAGTACTTC